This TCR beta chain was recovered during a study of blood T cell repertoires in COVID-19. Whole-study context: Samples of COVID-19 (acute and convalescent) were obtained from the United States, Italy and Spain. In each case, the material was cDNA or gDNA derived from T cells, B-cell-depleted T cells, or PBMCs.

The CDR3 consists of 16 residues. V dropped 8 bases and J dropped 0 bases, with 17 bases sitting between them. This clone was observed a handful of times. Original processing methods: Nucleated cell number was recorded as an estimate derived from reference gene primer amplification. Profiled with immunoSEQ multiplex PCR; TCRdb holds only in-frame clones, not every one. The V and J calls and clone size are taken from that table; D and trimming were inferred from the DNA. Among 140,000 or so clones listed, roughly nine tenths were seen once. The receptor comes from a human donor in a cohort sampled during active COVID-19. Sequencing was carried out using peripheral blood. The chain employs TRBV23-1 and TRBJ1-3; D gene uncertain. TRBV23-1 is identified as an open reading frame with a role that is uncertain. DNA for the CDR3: TGCGCCAGCGGTTTCCGCAGGAACAGCTCTGGAAACACCATATATTTT. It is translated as CASGFRRNSSGNTIYF.